A selection of T cell receptor beta chains follows, all from one sample in a study of T cell repertoires in cytomegalovirus infection. Each CDR3 protein is one row after TCRdb ran MiXCR on the reads. The top ten clones hold under 9% of a sample with 400,000 or so distinct CDR3 sequences, 15% to 20% of them seen once. What was sequenced was PBMCs. The receptor set was obtained from a human donor in good health (CMV status not recorded). Some clones in this sample may be carry-over from other donors' samples. CDR3s include the opening cysteine and the closing phenylalanine or tryptophan. The order of the fields is CDR3 DNA, CDR3 protein, J gene, clone size, D gene, V gene. D genes are given only for firm matches. Clone size appears in some rows only: once, few, many, or a class for an expanded clone.

cdr3_nt: TGTGCCAGCAGCCATGGGGAACGAAATACGCAGTATTTT
cdr3_aa: CASSHGERNTQYF
j_call: TRBJ2-3
clone_size: NA
d_call: NA
v_call: TRBV14

cdr3_nt: TGTGCTAGTGGTTTGATCGCTAGCGGAGCGAGTTACGAGCAGTACTTC
cdr3_aa: CASGLIASGASYEQYF
j_call: TRBJ2-7
clone_size: many
d_call: TRBD2
v_call: TRBV12-5

cdr3_nt: TGTGCCAGTAGTCTACCGAGACCGGGTCGGTTCGATGAGCAGTTCTTC
cdr3_aa: CASSLPRPGRFDEQFF
j_call: TRBJ2-1
clone_size: few
d_call: NA
v_call: TRBV19

cdr3_nt: TGTGCCAGCAGCCGCTGGCGGACTAGCGGGGACAATGAGCAGTTCTTC
cdr3_aa: CASSRWRTSGDNEQFF
j_call: TRBJ2-1
clone_size: many
d_call: TRBD2
v_call: TRBV11-2

cdr3_nt: TGTGCCAGCAGCACCATCAGGGGCTCGAACACTGAAGCTTTCTTT
cdr3_aa: CASSTIRGSNTEAFF
j_call: TRBJ1-1
clone_size: NA
d_call: NA
v_call: TRBV11-2

cdr3_nt: TGTGCCAGCAGTCCTGGTCGAGCGGGGGGGCGCGCAGATACGCAGTATTTT
cdr3_aa: CASSPGRAGGRADTQYF
j_call: TRBJ2-3
clone_size: few
d_call: TRBD2
v_call: TRBV6-1

cdr3_nt: TGTGCCAGCAGTGAAGGGCAGCTTATGGATGAGCAGTTCTTC
cdr3_aa: CASSEGQLMDEQFF
j_call: TRBJ2-1
clone_size: NA
d_call: NA
v_call: TRBV2

cdr3_nt: TGTGCCAGCAACATACAGGTGAACACTGAAGCTTTCTTT
cdr3_aa: CASNIQVNTEAFF
j_call: TRBJ1-1
clone_size: NA
d_call: NA
v_call: TRBV6-6

cdr3_nt: TGTGCCAGCAGTTCACAGGGGGGGGGCGGGAACACTGAAGCTTTCTTT
cdr3_aa: CASSSQGGGGNTEAFF
j_call: TRBJ1-1
clone_size: NA
d_call: TRBD1
v_call: TRBV28

cdr3_nt: TGTGCCAGCAGCTTAGAGCTGGGAGGGGCCTTCACTGAAGCTTTCTTT
cdr3_aa: CASSLELGGAFTEAFF
j_call: TRBJ1-1
clone_size: NA
d_call: NA
v_call: TRBV7-6

cdr3_nt: TGTGCCAGCAGTGAGCGGGGAAGTCTCGATGAGCAGTTCTTC
cdr3_aa: CASSERGSLDEQFF
j_call: TRBJ2-1
clone_size: few
d_call: TRBD2
v_call: TRBV12-3/TRBV12-4

cdr3_nt: TGTGCCAGCAGCTCCCATCAGAAAACGACAGGGGACATATCTGGAAACACCATATATTTT
cdr3_aa: CASSSHQKTTGDISGNTIYF
j_call: TRBJ1-3
clone_size: few
d_call: TRBD1
v_call: TRBV11-2

cdr3_nt: TGTGCCAGCAGCTCGATTGGGGGGAACACTGAAGCTTTCTTT
cdr3_aa: CASSSIGGNTEAFF
j_call: TRBJ1-1
clone_size: NA
d_call: NA
v_call: TRBV7-2

cdr3_nt: TGTGCCAGCAGTTCCCCCGGTTACGGCAGCTCCTACGAGCAGTACTTC
cdr3_aa: CASSSPGYGSSYEQYF
j_call: TRBJ2-7
clone_size: few
d_call: NA
v_call: TRBV6-2/TRBV6-3

cdr3_nt: TGTGCCAGCAGCCGGGACCGCCTGGAGCAGTACTTC
cdr3_aa: CASSRDRLEQYF
j_call: TRBJ2-7
clone_size: many
d_call: NA
v_call: TRBV7-6

cdr3_nt: TGTGCTAGTGGTTTGGTTTCCGCGGGGTACAATGAGCAGTTCTTC
cdr3_aa: CASGLVSAGYNEQFF
j_call: TRBJ2-1
clone_size: few
d_call: NA
v_call: TRBV12-5

cdr3_nt: TGCAGCGGAGGACTAGCGAATACCGAGCAGTTCTTC
cdr3_aa: CSGGLANTEQFF
j_call: TRBJ2-1
clone_size: NA
d_call: TRBD2
v_call: TRBV29-1

cdr3_nt: TGTGCCAGCGGTCAACCCGGTGATGGCTACACCTTC
cdr3_aa: CASGQPGDGYTF
j_call: TRBJ1-2
clone_size: many
d_call: NA
v_call: TRBV7-2

cdr3_nt: TGTGCCAGCAGTTTCCCCACCTACGGCACTGAAGCTTTCTTT
cdr3_aa: CASSFPTYGTEAFF
j_call: TRBJ1-1
clone_size: NA
d_call: NA
v_call: TRBV28

cdr3_nt: TGTGCCAGCAGCTTAGGCGGGAGGGCCTCTGAGCAGTTCTTC
cdr3_aa: CASSLGGRASEQFF
j_call: TRBJ2-1
clone_size: NA
d_call: TRBD2
v_call: TRBV7-9

cdr3_nt: TGTGCCAGCAGCCCAGGGGGCGACGAGCAGTACTTC
cdr3_aa: CASSPGGDEQYF
j_call: TRBJ2-7
clone_size: many
d_call: TRBD1
v_call: TRBV11-3

cdr3_nt: TGTGCCAGCAGCTTTTATGCGGAGCCGGTGACCCAGTACTTC
cdr3_aa: CASSFYAEPVTQYF
j_call: TRBJ2-5
clone_size: many
d_call: NA
v_call: TRBV7-9

cdr3_nt: TGTGCCAGCAGCTCGGGACTAGCGGGGACCGTGCAGTACTTC
cdr3_aa: CASSSGLAGTVQYF
j_call: TRBJ2-7
clone_size: many
d_call: TRBD2
v_call: TRBV7-2

cdr3_nt: TGTGCCAGCAGTTATGACATTGCGGGCGGCACCGGGGAGCTGTTTTTT
cdr3_aa: CASSYDIAGGTGELFF
j_call: TRBJ2-2
clone_size: many
d_call: NA
v_call: TRBV12-3/TRBV12-4

cdr3_nt: TGTGCCAGCAGTCCGACAGTTGCAACTAATGAAAAACTGTTTTTT
cdr3_aa: CASSPTVATNEKLFF
j_call: TRBJ1-4
clone_size: many
d_call: NA
v_call: TRBV12-3/TRBV12-4

cdr3_nt: TGTGCCAGCGGACCTCAAGGGGGATCACCCCTCCACTTT
cdr3_aa: CASGPQGGSPLHF
j_call: TRBJ1-6
clone_size: many
d_call: NA
v_call: TRBV7-2

cdr3_nt: TGTGCCAGCGGTACTAGCGGGACCTACGAGCAGTACTTC
cdr3_aa: CASGTSGTYEQYF
j_call: TRBJ2-7
clone_size: many
d_call: TRBD2
v_call: TRBV27

cdr3_nt: TGTGCCAGCAGCTTATCCATGGCGGGACCCCAGTACTTC
cdr3_aa: CASSLSMAGPQYF
j_call: TRBJ2-5
clone_size: many
d_call: NA
v_call: TRBV7-2

cdr3_nt: TGCGCCAGCAGATCGGGAGGGGAAGGCAAAAACATTCAGTACTTC
cdr3_aa: CASRSGGEGKNIQYF
j_call: TRBJ2-4
clone_size: few
d_call: TRBD2
v_call: TRBV10-2

cdr3_nt: TGTGCCAGCTCACAGGAGCTGAATGAAAAACTGTTTTTT
cdr3_aa: CASSQELNEKLFF
j_call: TRBJ1-4
clone_size: once
d_call: NA
v_call: TRBV2

cdr3_nt: TGTGCCAGCAGCCCATCAGGAGGACAGGTCAAAAACATTCAGTACTTC
cdr3_aa: CASSPSGGQVKNIQYF
j_call: TRBJ2-4
clone_size: many
d_call: TRBD1
v_call: TRBV7-6

cdr3_nt: TGTGCCAGCAGCTCCGGGACGGCCCAATACAATGAGCAGTTCTTC
cdr3_aa: CASSSGTAQYNEQFF
j_call: TRBJ2-1
clone_size: many
d_call: NA
v_call: TRBV7-9

cdr3_nt: TGTGCCAGCAGTACTATAACAGATACGCAGTATTTT
cdr3_aa: CASSTITDTQYF
j_call: TRBJ2-3
clone_size: few
d_call: NA
v_call: TRBV2

cdr3_nt: TGTGCCAGCAGTTTGGGCGGCAACTCTGGAAACACCATATATTTT
cdr3_aa: CASSLGGNSGNTIYF
j_call: TRBJ1-3
clone_size: NA
d_call: NA
v_call: TRBV27

cdr3_nt: TGTGCCAGCAGCTTAGCCAGTGGGGGAGCGGCCAATGAGCAGTTCTTC
cdr3_aa: CASSLASGGAANEQFF
j_call: TRBJ2-1
clone_size: few
d_call: NA
v_call: TRBV7-8

cdr3_nt: TGTGCCAGCGTCCTAGACGGCGGACATACCGGGGAGCTGTTTTTT
cdr3_aa: CASVLDGGHTGELFF
j_call: TRBJ2-2
clone_size: many
d_call: NA
v_call: TRBV7-2

cdr3_nt: TGTGCCAGCGGGAGGGGATTACAGGATACTGAGACCCAGTACTTC
cdr3_aa: CASGRGLQDTETQYF
j_call: TRBJ2-5
clone_size: NA
d_call: TRBD2
v_call: TRBV12-3/TRBV12-4

cdr3_nt: TGCAGTGCTCCCACCCTGACTTCTTTCTACGAGCAGTACTTC
cdr3_aa: CSAPTLTSFYEQYF
j_call: TRBJ2-7
clone_size: NA
d_call: NA
v_call: TRBV20-1

cdr3_nt: TGTGCCAGCAGCCGGCAAACGGGCTACACCTTC
cdr3_aa: CASSRQTGYTF
j_call: TRBJ1-2
clone_size: few
d_call: NA
v_call: TRBV3-1

cdr3_nt: TGTGCCAGCAGCTTGAGCTCTGGGGCTTACGAGCAGTACTTC
cdr3_aa: CASSLSSGAYEQYF
j_call: TRBJ2-7
clone_size: many
d_call: NA
v_call: TRBV7-2

cdr3_nt: TGTGCCAGCAGCGCTCTATCCTTGGGACAGGGCTCTGGCTACACCTTC
cdr3_aa: CASSALSLGQGSGYTF
j_call: TRBJ1-2
clone_size: few
d_call: TRBD1
v_call: TRBV9

cdr3_nt: TGTGCCAGCAGCCCTCTGAGGGATACGCAGTATTTT
cdr3_aa: CASSPLRDTQYF
j_call: TRBJ2-3
clone_size: many
d_call: NA
v_call: TRBV7-6

cdr3_nt: TGTGCCAGCAAGACCGGGACTCAAAATGAGCAGTTCTTC
cdr3_aa: CASKTGTQNEQFF
j_call: TRBJ2-1
clone_size: few
d_call: NA
v_call: TRBV6-2/TRBV6-3

cdr3_nt: TGTGCCAGCGGAGGGGGGAGACGCCAGCCCCAGCATTTT
cdr3_aa: CASGGGRRQPQHF
j_call: TRBJ1-5
clone_size: many
d_call: NA
v_call: TRBV7-2

cdr3_nt: TGCGCCAGCAGACTATACATGGGGACCGCGCCGGGGCAGTACTTC
cdr3_aa: CASRLYMGTAPGQYF
j_call: TRBJ2-7
clone_size: few
d_call: NA
v_call: TRBV23-1

cdr3_nt: TGCAGTGCTCAAAGCCCTGGGACAACTAGCACAGATACGCAGTATTTT
cdr3_aa: CSAQSPGTTSTDTQYF
j_call: TRBJ2-3
clone_size: few
d_call: NA
v_call: TRBV20-1